The rows below give T cell receptor beta chains drawn from one sample of a study of T cells in Graves' hyperthyroidism and ophthalmopathy. One entry per CDR3 protein results from TCRdb running MiXCR on the multiplex PCR reads. This sample has 500,000 to 800,000 distinct CDR3 sequences, with nearly 45% found just once. The sample taken for sequencing was peripheral blood or thyroid tissue (not recorded which). The receptors derive from an adult man with Graves' disease, either hyperthyroidism or ophthalmopathy (not recorded which). The CDR3 runs from the conserved cysteine through the conserved F or W. A D gene is named only where the DNA matches it firmly. The size entry is marked missing in some rows and otherwise reads once, few, many or a size class.

>TRBV7-2|many|12|TRBJ1-1|-
CASSFLGTEAFF
TGTGCCAGCAGCTTCTTGGGCACTGAAGCTTTCTTT
>TRBV7-9|-|15|TRBJ2-5|TRBD2
CASSLARGGGETQYF
TGTGCCAGCAGCTTAGCGCGCGGGGGTGGAGAGACCCAGTACTTC
>TRBV5-1|-|14|TRBJ2-7|TRBD1
CASSPDRITYEQYF
TGCGCCAGCAGCCCGGACAGGATAACCTACGAGCAGTACTTC
>TRBV2|many|14|TRBJ1-6|-
CASSRGVMDSPLHF
TGTGCCAGCAGCCGGGGGGTTATGGATTCACCCCTCCACTTT
>TRBV25-1|-|13|TRBJ2-5|-
CASYGSGGETQYF
TGTGCCAGCTATGGGAGCGGAGGGGAGACCCAGTACTTC
>TRBV6-1|few|12|TRBJ1-5|-
CASSEESRAQHF
TGTGCCAGCAGTGAAGAATCGAGGGCCCAGCATTTT
>TRBV6-5|-|17|TRBJ1-4|-
CASSYSIVSQGSEKLFF
TGTGCCAGCAGTTACTCGATTGTCTCGCAGGGTTCTGAAAAACTGTTTTTT
>TRBV24-1|-|13|TRBJ1-5|-
CASRQSSNQPQHF
TGTGCTAGTCGTCAGTCTAGCAATCAGCCCCAGCATTTT
>TRBV12-3/TRBV12-4|-|14|TRBJ1-6|-
CASRVQGNNSPLHF
TGTGCCAGCAGAGTACAGGGAAATAATTCACCCCTCCACTTT
>TRBV29-1|many|13|TRBJ1-2|-
CSVAHLNNYGYTF
TGCAGCGTTGCCCATTTAAATAACTATGGCTACACCTTC
>TRBV6-1|-|15|TRBJ1-1|-
CASTTSPGGGTEAFF
TGTGCCAGCACCACTTCGCCGGGGGGCGGCACTGAAGCTTTCTTT
>TRBV29-1|-|14|TRBJ1-2|-
CSDPGTPSNYGYTF
TGCAGCGATCCCGGGACACCTTCTAACTATGGCTACACCTTC
>TRBV5-1|-|13|TRBJ1-1|TRBD1
CASSSPDRGQAFF
TGCGCCAGCAGCTCACCGGACAGGGGGCAAGCTTTCTTT
>TRBV2|many|13|TRBJ1-1|-
CASSSEGGTEAFF
TGTGCCAGCAGTAGTGAGGGGGGCACTGAAGCTTTCTTT
>TRBV10-2|-|13|TRBJ1-2|TRBD1
CASRDREFYGYTF
TGCGCCAGCCGGGACAGGGAATTCTATGGCTACACCTTC
>TRBV5-1|few|15|TRBJ1-2|TRBD1
CASSRRDRGSDGYTF
TGCGCCAGCAGCAGACGGGACAGGGGCTCGGATGGCTACACCTTC
>TRBV29-1|-|9|TRBJ2-5|TRBD1
CSVGGDRDF
TGCAGCGTAGGGGGGGACAGGGACTTC
>TRBV5-1|-|15|TRBJ1-5|-
CASSFGGHSNQPQHF
TGTGCCAGCAGCTTCGGAGGCCATAGCAATCAGCCCCAGCATTTT
>TRBV29-1|many|14|TRBJ2-2|-
CSVEGRYGTGELFF
TGCAGCGTTGAGGGGCGGTATGGCACCGGGGAGCTGTTTTTT
>TRBV9|few|15|TRBJ1-3|-
CASSYKGASGNTIYF
TGTGCCAGCAGTTACAAGGGTGCCTCTGGAAACACCATATATTTT
>TRBV20-1|-|15|TRBJ1-3|-
CSASVRGTFGNTIYF
TGCAGTGCCAGTGTCCGCGGGACCTTCGGAAACACCATATATTTT
>TRBV5-1|few|17|TRBJ2-5|TRBD2
CASSLAVGLAGQETQYF
TGCGCCAGCAGCTTGGCGGTCGGACTAGCGGGACAAGAGACCCAGTACTTC
>TRBV7-4|-|17|TRBJ2-7|TRBD1
CASSLLALGTGGYEQYF
TGTGCCAGCAGCTTACTAGCCCTCGGGACAGGGGGCTACGAGCAGTACTTC
>TRBV2|-|13|TRBJ2-5|-
CASSEALQETQYF
TGTGCCAGCAGTGAAGCTCTCCAAGAGACCCAGTACTTC
>TRBV19|-|15|TRBJ1-5|TRBD1
CASAHGTASAQPQHF
TGTGCCAGCGCCCACGGGACAGCCTCGGCTCAGCCCCAGCATTTT
>TRBV5-1|-|14|TRBJ1-6|-
CASSFSGLNSPLHF
TGCGCCAGCAGCTTTTCCGGGCTTAATTCACCCCTCCACTTT
>TRBV29-1|many|13|TRBJ2-7|TRBD2
CSVEPSGTYEQYF
TGCAGCGTTGAACCTAGCGGGACCTACGAGCAGTACTTC
>TRBV12-3/TRBV12-4|many|14|TRBJ1-6|TRBD1
CASAPGTGNSPLHF
TGTGCCAGCGCACCGGGGACAGGAAATTCACCCCTCCACTTT
>TRBV5-1|many|13|TRBJ1-1|-
CASSFGLNTEAFF
TGTGCCAGCAGCTTCGGACTGAACACTGAAGCTTTCTTT
>TRBV29-1|many|14|TRBJ1-4|TRBD1
CSVTTGGRSEKLFF
TGCAGCGTTACGACAGGGGGCCGGAGTGAAAAACTGTTTTTT
>TRBV19|few|15|TRBJ2-7|-
CASSIAPTGGGEQYF
TGTGCCAGTAGTATAGCCCCTACAGGGGGGGGCGAGCAGTACTTC
>TRBV20-1|few|14|TRBJ2-5|-
CSARDLRGEETQYF
TGCAGTGCTAGAGATCTAAGGGGGGAAGAGACCCAGTACTTC
>TRBV12-3/TRBV12-4|-|16|TRBJ2-6|TRBD1
CASRRTGFSGANVLTF
TGTGCCAGCAGACGGACAGGGTTTTCTGGGGCCAACGTCCTGACTTTC
>TRBV10-3|many|16|TRBJ2-7|-
CAISESVGVGSYEQYF
TGTGCCATCAGTGAGTCGGTAGGCGTCGGTTCCTACGAGCAGTACTTC
>TRBV25-1|-|16|TRBJ1-6|-
CASSARTETFNSPLHF
TGTGCCAGCAGTGCCAGAACCGAGACCTTTAATTCACCCCTCCACTTT
>TRBV6-5|-|15|TRBJ2-5|-
CASSYSGVGQETQYF
TGTGCCAGCAGTTATTCTGGGGTAGGGCAAGAGACCCAGTACTTC
>TRBV29-1|many|13|TRBJ1-2|-
CSVEDRGSYGYTF
TGCAGCGTTGAAGACAGGGGAAGCTATGGCTACACCTTC
>TRBV2|many|15|TRBJ1-6|TRBD1
CASSPRQGYNSPLHF
TGTGCCAGCAGCCCCCGACAGGGCTATAATTCACCCCTCCACTTT
>TRBV10-2|many|14|TRBJ1-2|-
CASPHAQFNYGYTF
TGCGCCAGCCCTCACGCCCAGTTTAACTATGGCTACACCTTC
>TRBV20-1|few|14|TRBJ2-5|-
CSARDPGAGETQYF
TGCAGTGCTAGAGATCCCGGGGCGGGAGAGACCCAGTACTTC
>TRBV2|-|17|TRBJ1-6|-
CASSGRWDQHYNSPLHF
TGTGCCAGCAGTGGCCGGTGGGATCAGCACTATAATTCACCCCTCCACTTT
>TRBV7-2|few|19|TRBJ2-6|-
CASSLVWQLFRSGANVLTF
TGTGCCAGCAGCTTGGTTTGGCAGCTATTCCGCTCTGGGGCCAACGTCCTGACTTTC
>TRBV29-1|few|13|TRBJ1-2|TRBD1
CSVVRTGDYGYTF
TGCAGCGTTGTCCGGACAGGCGACTATGGCTACACCTTC
>TRBV5-1|-|13|TRBJ2-5|TRBD1
CASSGDRQETQYF
TGCGCCAGCAGCGGGGACAGACAAGAGACCCAGTACTTC
>TRBV7-3|-|17|TRBJ1-5|-
CASSHSKGTHSNQPQHF
TGTGCCAGCAGCCATAGCAAGGGGACACATAGCAATCAGCCCCAGCATTTT
>TRBV12-3/TRBV12-4|few|14|TRBJ1-2|-
CASRSSVANYGYTF
TGTGCCAGCAGGTCTAGCGTAGCAAACTATGGCTACACCTTC
>TRBV20-1|-|14|TRBJ1-4|-
CSAPLTAKFEKLFF
TGCAGTGCCCCCTTGACAGCCAAGTTTGAAAAACTGTTTTTT
>TRBV6-5|-|12|TRBJ1-1|TRBD1
CASRTRQGAAFF
TGTGCCAGCAGAACCCGACAGGGGGCCGCTTTCTTT
>TRBV12-3/TRBV12-4|-|16|TRBJ1-4|TRBD1
CASSSATGTGEEKLFF
TGTGCCAGCAGTTCAGCCACCGGGACAGGGGAAGAAAAACTGTTTTTT
>TRBV29-1|-|11|TRBJ1-1|-
CSVAEGEVAFF
TGCAGCGTTGCTGAAGGGGAGGTGGCTTTCTTT
>TRBV9|-|15|TRBJ2-2|-
CASSVGASPGGELFF
TGTGCCAGCAGCGTAGGAGCGTCTCCGGGGGGGGAGCTGTTTTTT
>TRBV20-1|-|15|TRBJ2-7|-
CSARDSALRFHEQYF
TGCAGTGCTAGAGATTCCGCCCTCAGGTTCCACGAGCAGTACTTC
>TRBV9|-|14|TRBJ1-1|-
CASSHGGEDTEAFF
TGCGCCAGCAGCCATGGTGGGGAGGACACTGAAGCTTTCTTT
>TRBV6-5|few|17|TRBJ1-4|-
CASSYGIPGRGNEKLFF
TGTGCCAGCAGTTACGGAATCCCGGGACGGGGCAATGAAAAACTGTTTTTT
>TRBV12-3/TRBV12-4|once|15|TRBJ1-4|TRBD1
CASRTHRDSNEKLFF
TGTGCCAGCAGAACACACCGGGACAGTAATGAAAAACTGTTTTTT
>TRBV19|-|17|TRBJ2-6|-
CASSIRAGGSGANVLTF
TGTGCCAGTAGTATAAGGGCAGGGGGGTCGGGGGCCAACGTCCTGACTTTC